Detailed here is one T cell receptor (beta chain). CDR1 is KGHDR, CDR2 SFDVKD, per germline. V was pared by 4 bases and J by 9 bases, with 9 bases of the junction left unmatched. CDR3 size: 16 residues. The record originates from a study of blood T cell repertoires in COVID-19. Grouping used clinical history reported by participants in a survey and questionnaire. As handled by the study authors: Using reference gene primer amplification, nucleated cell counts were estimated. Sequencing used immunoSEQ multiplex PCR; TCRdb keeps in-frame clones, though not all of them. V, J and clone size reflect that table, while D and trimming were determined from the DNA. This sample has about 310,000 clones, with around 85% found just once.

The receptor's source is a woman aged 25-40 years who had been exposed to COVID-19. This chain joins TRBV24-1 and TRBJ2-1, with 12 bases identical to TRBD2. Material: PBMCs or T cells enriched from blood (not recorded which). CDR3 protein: CATSDSSGRAMSEQFF. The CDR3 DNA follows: TGTGCCACCAGTGACTCTAGCGGGAGGGCCATGAGTGAGCAGTTCTTC.